The clone carrying this T cell receptor (beta chain) was seen a handful of times. Original analysis: Nucleated cell number was recorded as an estimate derived from reference gene primer amplification. This table comes from immunoSEQ multiplex PCR, and its TCRdb copy is limited to in-frame clones, with some not included. The DNA was the basis for D and trimming; V, J and clone size are from that table. The table has 200,000 to 250,000 clones, roughly 82% seen once. The record originates from a study of blood T cell repertoires in COVID-19. About the research overall: COVID-19 samples from acute and convalescent phases originated in the United States, Italy and Spain. The analysed material was cDNA or gDNA that came from T cells, B-cell-depleted T cells, or PBMCs.

Sequencing input: peripheral blood. The TCR was taken from a middle-aged woman with acute or convalescent COVID-19.

This CDR3 reads CASSPQVQGALKNNSPLHF. CDR3 nucleotide sequence: TGTGCCAGCAGCCCCCAAGTCCAGGGGGCTTTGAAGAATAATTCACCCCTCCACTTT. The chain employs TRBV3-1 (or the pseudogene TRBV3-2) and TRBJ1-6, with TRBD1 matching over 8 bases. The trim removed 4 bases at V and 5 bases at J, leaving 16 bases unmatched. Germline CDR1 LGHDT, CDR2 YNNKEL (reference sequence). This CDR3 spans 19 amino acids.